This T cell receptor beta chain was observed in a study of T cell responses to AZD1222 COVID-19 vaccine. Study observations and caveats: Repertoire sampling was restricted to post-peak T cell response timepoints. Seropositivity was recorded at baseline in only a handful of AZD1222 recipients. Most donors were white British and more were female, and clonal diversity was possibly underestimated.

Here immunoSEQ multiplex PCR was the method, and the copy in TCRdb shows in-frame clones only, minus some. The repertoire holds around 140,000 clones, with about 91% as singletons. For this clone: Its antigen is as yet unknown.

The source was peripheral blood, collected 28 days after the second AZD1222 dose. The TCR was taken from an adult who received the AZD1222 COVID-19 vaccine.

The CDR3 nucleotides are TGTGCCAGCAGCCAAGATGAGGCTAGCGGGGCGGAGACCCAGTACTTC. Amino acid sequence: CASSQDEASGAETQYF. The chain uses TRBV4-2 and TRBJ2-5, with 9 positions matching TRBD2. V shed 0 bases, J shed 5 bases, and the junction held 7 bases outside the gene matches. Germline V gene sequence: CDR1 LGHNA, CDR2 YNFKEQ. The CDR3 runs to 16 residues.